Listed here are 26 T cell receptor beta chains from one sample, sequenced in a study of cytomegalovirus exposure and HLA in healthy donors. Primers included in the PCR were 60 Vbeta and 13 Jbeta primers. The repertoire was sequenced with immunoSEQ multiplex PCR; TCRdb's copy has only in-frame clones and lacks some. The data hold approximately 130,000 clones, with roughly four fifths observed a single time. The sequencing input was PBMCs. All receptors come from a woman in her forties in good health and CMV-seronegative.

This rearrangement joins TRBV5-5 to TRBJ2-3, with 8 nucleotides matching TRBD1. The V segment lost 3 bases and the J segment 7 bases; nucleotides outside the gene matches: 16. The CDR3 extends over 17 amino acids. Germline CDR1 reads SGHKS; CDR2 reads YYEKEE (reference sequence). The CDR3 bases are TGTGCCAGCAGCTATAGCCCGGTTGGGCAGGGGGCTCATACGCAGTATTTT. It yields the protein CASSYSPVGQGAHTQYF.

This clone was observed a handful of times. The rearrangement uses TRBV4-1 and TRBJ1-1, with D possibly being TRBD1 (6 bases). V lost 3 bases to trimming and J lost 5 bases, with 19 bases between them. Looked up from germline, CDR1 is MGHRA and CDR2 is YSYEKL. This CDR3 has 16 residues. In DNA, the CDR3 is TGCGCCAGCAGCCATAGGGGGGGGGAGCGGAGGACTGAAGCTTTCTTT. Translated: CASSHRGGERRTEAFF.

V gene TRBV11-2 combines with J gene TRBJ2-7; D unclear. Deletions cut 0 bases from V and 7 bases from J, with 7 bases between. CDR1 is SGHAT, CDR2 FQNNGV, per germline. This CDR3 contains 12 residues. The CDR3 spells CASSLDFIEQYF. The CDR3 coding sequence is TGTGCCAGCAGCTTAGATTTTATAGAGCAGTACTTC. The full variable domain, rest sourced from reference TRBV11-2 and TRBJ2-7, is EAGVAQSPRYKIIEKRQSVAFWCNPISGHATLYWYQQILGQGPKLLIQFQNNGVVDDSQLPKDRFSAERLKGVDSTLKIQPAKLEDSAVYLCASSLDFIEQYFGPGTRLTVT.

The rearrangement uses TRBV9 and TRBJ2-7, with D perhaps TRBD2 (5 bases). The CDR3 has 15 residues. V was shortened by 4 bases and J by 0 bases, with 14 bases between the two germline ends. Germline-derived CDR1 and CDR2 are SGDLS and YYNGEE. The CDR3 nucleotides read TGTGCCAGCAGCCGGTTAAGCGGTTACTCCTACGAGCAGTACTTC. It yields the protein CASSRLSGYSYEQYF.

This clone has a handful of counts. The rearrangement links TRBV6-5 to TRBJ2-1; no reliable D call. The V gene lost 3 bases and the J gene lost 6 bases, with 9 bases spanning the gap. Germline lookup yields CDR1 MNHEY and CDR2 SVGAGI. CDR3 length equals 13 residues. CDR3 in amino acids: CASSYSPSNEQFF. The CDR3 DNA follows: TGTGCCAGCAGTTATTCCCCTAGCAATGAGCAGTTCTTC.

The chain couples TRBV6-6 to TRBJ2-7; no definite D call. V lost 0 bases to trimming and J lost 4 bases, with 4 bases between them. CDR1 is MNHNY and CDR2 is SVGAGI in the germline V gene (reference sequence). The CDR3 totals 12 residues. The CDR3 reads CASSYSMYEQYF. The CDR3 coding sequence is TGTGCCAGCAGTTACTCTATGTACGAGCAGTACTTC.

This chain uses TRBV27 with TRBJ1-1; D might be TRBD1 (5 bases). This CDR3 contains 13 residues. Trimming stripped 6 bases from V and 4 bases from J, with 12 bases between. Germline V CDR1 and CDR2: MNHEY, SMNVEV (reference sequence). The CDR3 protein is CASRGGLRTEAFF. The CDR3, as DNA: TGTGCCAGCAGGGGGGGGTTACGCACTGAAGCTTTCTTT.

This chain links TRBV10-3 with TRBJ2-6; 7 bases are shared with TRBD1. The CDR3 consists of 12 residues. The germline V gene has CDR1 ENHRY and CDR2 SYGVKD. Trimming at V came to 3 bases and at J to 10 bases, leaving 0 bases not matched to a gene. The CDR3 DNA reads TGTGCCATCAGTGACAGGGGGAACGTCCTGACTTTC. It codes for CAISDRGNVLTF.

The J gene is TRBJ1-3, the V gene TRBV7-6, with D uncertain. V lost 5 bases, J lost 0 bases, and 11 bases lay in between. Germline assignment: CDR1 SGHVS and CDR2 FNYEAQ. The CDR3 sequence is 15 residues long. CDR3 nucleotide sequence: TGTGCCAGCAGCGGAGGGAGTTACTCTGGAAACACCATATATTTT. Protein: CASSGGSYSGNTIYF.

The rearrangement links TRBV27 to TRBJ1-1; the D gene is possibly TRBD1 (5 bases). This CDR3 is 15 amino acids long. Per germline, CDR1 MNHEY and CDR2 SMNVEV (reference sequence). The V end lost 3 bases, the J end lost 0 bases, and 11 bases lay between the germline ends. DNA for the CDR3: TGTGCCAGCAGTTTTGGACACCCCATGAACACTGAAGCTTTCTTT. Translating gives CASSFGHPMNTEAFF.

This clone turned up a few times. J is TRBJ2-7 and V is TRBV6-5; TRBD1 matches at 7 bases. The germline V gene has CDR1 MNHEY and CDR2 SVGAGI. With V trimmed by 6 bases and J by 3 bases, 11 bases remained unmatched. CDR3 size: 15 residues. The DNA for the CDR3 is TGTGCCAGCAGAGGTGCCGACAGGGCCAGCTACGAGCAGTACTTC. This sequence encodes CASRGADRASYEQYF.

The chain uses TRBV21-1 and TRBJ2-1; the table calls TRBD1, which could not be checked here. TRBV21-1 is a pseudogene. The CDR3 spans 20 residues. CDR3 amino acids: CASSKATSVTRQGWCDEQFF. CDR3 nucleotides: TGTGCCAGCAGCAAAGCGACGTCCGTTACCCGACAGGGGTGGTGCGATGAGCAGTTCTTC.

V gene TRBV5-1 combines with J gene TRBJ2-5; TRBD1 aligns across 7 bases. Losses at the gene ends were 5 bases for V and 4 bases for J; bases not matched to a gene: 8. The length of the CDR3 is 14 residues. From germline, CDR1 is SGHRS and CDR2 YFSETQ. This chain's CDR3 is CASSFRSGGETQYF. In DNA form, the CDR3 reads TGCGCCAGCAGTTTTAGGTCAGGGGGAGAGACCCAGTACTTC.

The CDR3 nucleotides read TGTGCCAGCAGCTCTTGGTTTACAGGGTATGCCTTTACCGGGGAGCTGTTTTTT. Amino acids: CASSSWFTGYAFTGELFF. The rearrangement links TRBV5-5 to TRBJ2-2; possible D gene TRBD1, 6 bases. Trimming stripped 3 bases from V and 5 bases from J, with 23 bases between. The CDR3 extends over 18 amino acids. Germline-derived CDR1 and CDR2 are SGHKS and YYEKEE (reference sequence).

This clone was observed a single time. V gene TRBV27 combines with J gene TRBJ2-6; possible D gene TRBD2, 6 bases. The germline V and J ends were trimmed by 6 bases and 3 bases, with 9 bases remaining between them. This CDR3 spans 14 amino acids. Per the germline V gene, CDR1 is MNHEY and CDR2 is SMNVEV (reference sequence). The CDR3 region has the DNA TGTGCCAGCAGACCGGGAGATGGGGCCAACGTCCTGACTTTC. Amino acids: CASRPGDGANVLTF.

CDR3 sequence: CASSPHGQGLRTEAFF. CDR3 nucleotide sequence: TGTGCCAGCAGTCCCCATGGACAGGGTTTAAGGACTGAAGCTTTCTTT. V gene TRBV28 combines with J gene TRBJ1-1; 8 bases line up with TRBD1. The J segment lost 5 bases and the V segment lost 5 bases, leaving 13 bases of the junction unmatched. This CDR3 is built from 16 residues. Germline-derived CDR1 and CDR2 are MDHEN and SYDVKM.

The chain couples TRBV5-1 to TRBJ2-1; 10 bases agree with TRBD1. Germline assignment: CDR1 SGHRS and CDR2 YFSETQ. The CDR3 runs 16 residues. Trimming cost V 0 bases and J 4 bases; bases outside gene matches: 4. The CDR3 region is CASSLEGTGAYNEQFF. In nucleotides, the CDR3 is TGCGCCAGCAGCTTGGAGGGGACAGGGGCTTACAATGAGCAGTTCTTC.

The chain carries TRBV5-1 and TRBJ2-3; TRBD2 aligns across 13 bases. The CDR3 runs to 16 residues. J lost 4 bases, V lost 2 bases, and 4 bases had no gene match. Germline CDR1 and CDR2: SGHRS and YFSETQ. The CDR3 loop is CASSFRTSGSSDTQYF. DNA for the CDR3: TGCGCCAGCAGCTTCCGGACTAGCGGGAGTTCAGATACGCAGTATTTT.

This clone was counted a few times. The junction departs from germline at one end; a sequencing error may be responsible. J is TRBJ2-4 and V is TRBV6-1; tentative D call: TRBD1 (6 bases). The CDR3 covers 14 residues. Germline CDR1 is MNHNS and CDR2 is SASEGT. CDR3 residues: CASSSPGHKNSQYF. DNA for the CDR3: TGTGCCAGCAGTTCTCCGGGACACAAAAACAGTCAGTACTTC.

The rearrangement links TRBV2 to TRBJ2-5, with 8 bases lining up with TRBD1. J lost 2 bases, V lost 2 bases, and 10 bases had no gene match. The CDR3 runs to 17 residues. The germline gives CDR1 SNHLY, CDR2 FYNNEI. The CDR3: CASSEISKTGGQETQYF. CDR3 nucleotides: TGTGCCAGCAGTGAAATCAGTAAAACAGGGGGGCAAGAGACCCAGTACTTC.

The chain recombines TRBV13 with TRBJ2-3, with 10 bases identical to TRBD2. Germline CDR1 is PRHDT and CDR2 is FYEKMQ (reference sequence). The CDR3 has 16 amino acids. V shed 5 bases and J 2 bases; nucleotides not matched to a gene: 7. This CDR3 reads CASSTQAGGTTDTQYF. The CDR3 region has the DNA TGTGCCAGCAGCACGCAAGCGGGGGGGACCACAGATACGCAGTATTTT.

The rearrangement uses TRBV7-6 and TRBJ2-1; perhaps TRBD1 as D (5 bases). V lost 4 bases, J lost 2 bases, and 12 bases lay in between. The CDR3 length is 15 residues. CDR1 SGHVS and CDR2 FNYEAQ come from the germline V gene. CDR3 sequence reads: CASSSRQTTYNEQFF. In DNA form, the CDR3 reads TGTGCCAGCAGCTCCCGACAGACCACCTACAATGAGCAGTTCTTC.

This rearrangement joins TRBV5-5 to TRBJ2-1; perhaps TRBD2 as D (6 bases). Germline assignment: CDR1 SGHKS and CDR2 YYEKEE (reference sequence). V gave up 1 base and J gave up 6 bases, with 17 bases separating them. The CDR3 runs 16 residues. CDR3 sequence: CASSLLAALLFNEQFF. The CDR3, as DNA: TGTGCCAGCAGCTTGTTAGCGGCACTACTTTTCAATGAGCAGTTCTTC.

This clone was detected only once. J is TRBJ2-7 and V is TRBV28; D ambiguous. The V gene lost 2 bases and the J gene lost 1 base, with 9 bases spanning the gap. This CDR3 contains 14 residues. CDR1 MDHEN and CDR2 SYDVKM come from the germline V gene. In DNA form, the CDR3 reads TGTGCCAGCAGTTTAGACGACACTTCCTACGAGCAGTACTTC. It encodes CASSLDDTSYEQYF.

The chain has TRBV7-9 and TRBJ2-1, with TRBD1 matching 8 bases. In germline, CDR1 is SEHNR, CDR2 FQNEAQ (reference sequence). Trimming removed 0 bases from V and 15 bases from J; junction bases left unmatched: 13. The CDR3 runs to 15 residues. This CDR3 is CASSLAGRGPGIGFF. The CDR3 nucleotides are TGTGCCAGCAGCTTAGCGGGCAGGGGGCCTGGTATCGGGTTCTTC.

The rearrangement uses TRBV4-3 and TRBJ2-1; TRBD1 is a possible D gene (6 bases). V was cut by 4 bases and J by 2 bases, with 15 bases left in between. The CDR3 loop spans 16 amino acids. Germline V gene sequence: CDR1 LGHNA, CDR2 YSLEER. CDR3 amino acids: CASSLTGSPTYNEQFF. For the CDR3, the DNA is TGCGCCAGCAGCCTCACAGGGAGCCCTACCTACAATGAGCAGTTCTTC.